The rows below give T cell receptor beta chains drawn from one sample of a study of T cell responses to AZD1222 COVID-19 vaccine. The data were produced by immunoSEQ multiplex PCR, yet TCRdb's version contains in-frame clones alone and is incomplete. The repertoire holds roughly 100,000 clones, with 87% as singletons. The sequencing here drew on peripheral blood, taken on day 0 of AZD1222 vaccination. These receptors were obtained from an adult in good health. Both conserved end residues are part of each CDR3. The D gene is left open where the match is weak. For some rows the clone size is stated as once, few or many, or as a class when expanded; others skip it.

J: TRBJ1-3
D: TRBD1
size: -
V: TRBV7-6
CDR3: CASSLTGGSGDTIYF
DNA: TGTGCCAGCAGTCTGACAGGGGGCAGCGGGGACACCATATATTTT

J: TRBJ2-3
D: TRBD2
size: few
V: TRBV15
CDR3: CATSRGREVTDTQYF
DNA: TGTGCCACCAGCAGAGGGCGGGAGGTAACAGATACGCAGTATTTT

J: TRBJ2-7
D: -
size: -
V: TRBV2
CDR3: CASRGSGTGRYEQYF
DNA: TGTGCCAGCAGGGGAAGCGGGACAGGTCGGTACGAGCAGTACTTC

J: TRBJ2-7
D: -
size: -
V: TRBV5-8
CDR3: CASRTRRGVYEQYF
DNA: TGTGCCAGCAGAACCCGGAGGGGGGTCTACGAGCAGTACTTC

J: TRBJ1-3
D: -
size: -
V: TRBV10-2
CDR3: CASSRGQGSGNTIYF
DNA: TGCGCCAGCAGCCGGGGCCAGGGCTCTGGAAACACCATATATTTT

J: TRBJ2-1
D: TRBD1
size: -
V: TRBV4-1
CDR3: CASSRTNTGQPYNEQFF
DNA: TGCGCCAGCAGCCGGACCAATACGGGACAGCCCTACAATGAGCAGTTCTTC

J: TRBJ1-2
D: -
size: few
V: TRBV11-2
CDR3: CASSLAGRGTLANYGYTF
DNA: TGTGCCAGCAGCTTAGCCGGGCGGGGGACGCTAGCTAACTATGGCTACACCTTC

J: TRBJ2-2
D: -
size: -
V: TRBV7-9
CDR3: CASSLEGDGRELFF
DNA: TGTGCCAGCAGCTTAGAAGGGGACGGGCGGGAGCTGTTTTTT

J: TRBJ2-7
D: TRBD1
size: -
V: TRBV30
CDR3: CAWSGTGYAYEQYF
DNA: TGTGCCTGGAGTGGGACAGGGTACGCCTACGAGCAGTACTTC

J: TRBJ1-5
D: -
size: once
V: TRBV30
CDR3: CAGNWHSNQPQHF
DNA: TGTGCCGGAAACTGGCACAGCAATCAGCCCCAGCATTTT

J: TRBJ1-4
D: -
size: -
V: TRBV7-8
CDR3: CASSLTVATNEKLFF
DNA: TGTGCCAGCAGCTTGACGGTTGCAACTAATGAAAAACTGTTTTTT

J: TRBJ1-6
D: -
size: -
V: TRBV6-5
CDR3: CATQDTNNSPLHF
DNA: TGTGCCACCCAGGACACCAATAATTCACCCCTCCACTTT

J: TRBJ1-1
D: -
size: -
V: TRBV5-5
CDR3: CASSLSGVFTEAFF
DNA: TGTGCCAGCAGCTTGTCAGGGGTTTTCACTGAAGCTTTCTTT

J: TRBJ1-1
D: -
size: -
V: TRBV30
CDR3: CAWSVLGLNTEAFF
DNA: TGTGCCTGGAGTGTACTGGGACTAAACACTGAAGCTTTCTTT

J: TRBJ1-5
D: TRBD1
size: -
V: TRBV18
CDR3: CASQGQGNQPQHF
DNA: TGTGCCAGTCAGGGACAGGGTAATCAGCCCCAGCATTTT

J: TRBJ2-7
D: TRBD2
size: -
V: TRBV30
CDR3: CAWSPLAGGPGEQYF
DNA: TGTGCCTGGAGCCCTCTAGCGGGAGGGCCTGGCGAGCAGTACTTC

J: TRBJ2-2
D: -
size: -
V: TRBV18
CDR3: CASSPRTTSNTGELFF
DNA: TGTGCCAGCTCACCCCGGACTACCTCGAACACCGGGGAGCTGTTTTTT

J: TRBJ1-5
D: -
size: -
V: TRBV28
CDR3: CASGGPGVAYSNQPQHF
DNA: TGTGCCAGCGGGGGTCCGGGGGTGGCCTATAGCAATCAGCCCCAGCATTTT

J: TRBJ2-1
D: TRBD2
size: -
V: TRBV5-4
CDR3: CASSRGGLIAGDANEQFF
DNA: TGTGCCAGCAGCCGGGGAGGGCTCATAGCGGGAGATGCGAATGAGCAGTTCTTC

J: TRBJ2-2
D: -
size: -
V: TRBV3-1/TRBV3-2
CDR3: CASSLTAGYGELFF
DNA: TGTGCCAGCAGCCTAACCGCGGGGTACGGGGAGCTGTTTTTT

J: TRBJ2-7
D: TRBD1
size: -
V: TRBV27
CDR3: CASSPGTGGYEQYF
DNA: TGTGCCAGCAGTCCGGGGACAGGGGGCTACGAGCAGTACTTC

J: TRBJ2-7
D: TRBD2
size: -
V: TRBV10-1
CDR3: CASSEGLAGGYEQYF
DNA: TGCGCCAGCAGTGAAGGACTAGCGGGAGGTTACGAGCAGTACTTC

J: TRBJ1-1
D: -
size: -
V: TRBV7-9
CDR3: CASSNGWARSEAFF
DNA: TGTGCCAGCAGCAACGGATGGGCGCGGTCTGAAGCTTTCTTT

J: TRBJ1-2
D: -
size: -
V: TRBV18
CDR3: CASSRREGGRDGYTF
DNA: TGTGCCAGCTCCCGCCGTGAGGGCGGGCGGGATGGCTACACCTTC

J: TRBJ2-7
D: TRBD2
size: -
V: TRBV27
CDR3: CASSLDGTSGLPRGEQYF
DNA: TGTGCCAGCAGTTTAGACGGGACTAGCGGATTGCCGCGGGGCGAGCAGTACTTC

J: TRBJ2-3
D: TRBD2
size: -
V: TRBV2
CDR3: CASSAASGSLSDTQYF
DNA: TGTGCCAGCAGTGCGGCTAGCGGGAGTCTCTCAGATACGCAGTATTTT

J: TRBJ2-3
D: TRBD2
size: -
V: TRBV4-1
CDR3: CASSHVAASGSDTQYF
DNA: TGCGCCAGCAGCCACGTAGCGGCTAGCGGGAGTGATACGCAGTATTTT

J: TRBJ2-7
D: -
size: -
V: TRBV5-1
CDR3: CASREDGSYEQYF
DNA: TGCGCCAGCAGAGAGGACGGATCCTACGAGCAGTACTTC

J: TRBJ2-2
D: TRBD2
size: -
V: TRBV7-9
CDR3: CASSPLASSGSEAGELFF
DNA: TGTGCCAGCAGCCCCCTGGCGTCTAGCGGGAGTGAGGCCGGGGAGCTGTTTTTT

J: TRBJ2-2
D: -
size: -
V: TRBV18
CDR3: CASSRGSSPGTGELFF
DNA: TGTGCCAGCTCACGAGGGAGTAGTCCGGGCACCGGGGAGCTGTTTTTT

J: TRBJ2-2
D: TRBD2
size: once
V: TRBV6-1
CDR3: CASSGGTSGRIWQSGELFF
DNA: TGTGCCAGCAGTGGAGGGACTAGCGGGAGAATTTGGCAAAGCGGGGAGCTGTTTTTT

J: TRBJ1-1
D: -
size: -
V: TRBV7-9
CDR3: CASSLIQYTEAFF
DNA: TGTGCCAGCAGCTTGATACAGTACACTGAAGCTTTCTTT

J: TRBJ1-2
D: -
size: once
V: TRBV28
CDR3: CASSTGTAYGYTF
DNA: TGTGCCAGCAGTACCGGGACGGCCTATGGCTACACCTTC

J: TRBJ1-4
D: TRBD1
size: -
V: TRBV18
CDR3: CASSPPGQTPAGGQKLFF
DNA: TGTGCCAGCTCACCACCGGGACAGACACCCGCAGGCGGTCAAAAACTGTTTTTT

J: TRBJ2-7
D: -
size: -
V: TRBV28
CDR3: CASSLVGPSYEQYF
DNA: TGTGCCAGCAGTTTGGTCGGCCCATCCTACGAGCAGTACTTC

J: TRBJ2-1
D: TRBD2
size: -
V: TRBV20-1
CDR3: CSASGLWDSEILAGNNEQFF
DNA: TGCAGTGCCAGTGGCCTGTGGGACAGTGAAATACTAGCGGGAAACAATGAGCAGTTCTTC

J: TRBJ1-1
D: TRBD1
size: -
V: TRBV6-2/TRBV6-3
CDR3: CASSYSGTGLSVGF
DNA: TGTGCCAGCAGTTACTCGGGGACAGGGTTGAGTGTGGGCTTT

J: TRBJ1-3
D: TRBD1
size: -
V: TRBV13
CDR3: CASSRRRTGGFGGNTIYF
DNA: TGTGCCAGCAGCCGACGACGGACAGGGGGTTTTGGCGGAAACACCATATATTTT

J: TRBJ2-5
D: TRBD1
size: -
V: TRBV29-1
CDR3: CSVSQTGSGTQYF
DNA: TGCAGCGTTTCACAGACAGGGTCGGGGACCCAGTACTTC

J: TRBJ1-1
D: -
size: once
V: TRBV19
CDR3: CASSWDPNTEAFF
DNA: TGTGCCAGCAGCTGGGACCCCAACACTGAAGCTTTCTTT

J: TRBJ1-1
D: -
size: -
V: TRBV10-2
CDR3: CASSESGRAFF
DNA: TGCGCCAGCAGTGAGTCTGGCAGGGCTTTCTTT

J: TRBJ2-3
D: TRBD2
size: -
V: TRBV2
CDR3: CASSATSGSTDTQYF
DNA: TGTGCCAGCAGTGCGACTAGCGGAAGCACAGATACGCAGTATTTT

J: TRBJ1-1
D: -
size: once
V: TRBV3-1/TRBV3-2
CDR3: CASSQIPVNTEAFF
DNA: TGTGCCAGCAGCCAAATCCCGGTGAACACTGAAGCTTTCTTT

J: TRBJ1-1
D: -
size: -
V: TRBV4-1
CDR3: CASSQDHGTEAFF
DNA: TGCGCCAGCAGCCAAGATCATGGCACTGAAGCTTTCTTT

J: TRBJ1-1
D: -
size: -
V: TRBV6-5
CDR3: CASSRDETEAFF
DNA: TGTGCCAGCAGTAGAGATGAGACTGAAGCTTTCTTT

J: TRBJ1-2
D: TRBD1
size: -
V: TRBV5-4
CDR3: CASSPRGGGLRDGYTF
DNA: TGTGCCAGCAGCCCTCGAGGGGGCGGTCTACGGGATGGCTACACCTTC

J: TRBJ1-1
D: -
size: -
V: TRBV7-3
CDR3: CASSFQGNTEAFF
DNA: TGTGCCAGCAGCTTTCAGGGGAACACTGAAGCTTTCTTT

J: TRBJ2-1
D: -
size: -
V: TRBV5-4
CDR3: CASSGSGDNEQFF
DNA: TGTGCCAGCAGCGGGAGTGGCGACAATGAGCAGTTCTTC

J: TRBJ2-3
D: -
size: -
V: TRBV29-1
CDR3: CSVEGQLTDTQYF
DNA: TGCAGCGTTGAAGGACAGCTTACAGATACGCAGTATTTT

J: TRBJ1-2
D: -
size: -
V: TRBV7-9
CDR3: CASSFGARDYGYTF
DNA: TGTGCCAGCAGCTTTGGGGCCCGGGACTATGGCTACACCTTC

J: TRBJ2-7
D: TRBD2
size: -
V: TRBV4-2
CDR3: CASSQDSGRSSYEQYF
DNA: TGTGCCAGCAGCCAAGATAGCGGGAGGAGCTCCTACGAGCAGTACTTC

J: TRBJ1-2
D: -
size: -
V: TRBV30
CDR3: CAWSVEVVLRGSGSFGYTF
DNA: TGTGCCTGGAGTGTAGAAGTCGTTCTGAGGGGCTCGGGCTCCTTTGGCTACACCTTC

J: TRBJ2-4
D: -
size: once
V: TRBV6-5
CDR3: CASSLAARKNIQYF
DNA: TGTGCCAGCAGCCTCGCCGCCCGCAAAAACATTCAGTACTTC

J: TRBJ2-1
D: -
size: -
V: TRBV5-1
CDR3: CASSLLGADPVNEQFF
DNA: TGCGCCAGCAGCTTGCTAGGGGCGGACCCAGTGAATGAGCAGTTCTTC